This T cell receptor beta chain was sequenced for a study of T cell changes during pregnancy in multiple sclerosis. Clones were read by immunoSEQ multiplex PCR, and TCRdb kept only the in-frame ones, dropping some. The sample shows around 57,000 clones, about nine tenths of them seen only once. The source is a female donor in good health, enrolled as a control in a pregnancy study. Here the sequenced sample was peripheral blood, taken after pregnancy.

The CDR3 coding sequence is TGTGCCAGCAGTTTTGACGGAGGCACTGAAGCTTTCTTT. Translation gives CASSFDGGTEAFF. The V gene is TRBV27, the J gene TRBJ1-1, with D unresolved. The CDR3 is 13 amino acids. Trimming stripped 3 bases from V and 4 bases from J, with 9 bases between. Germline V gene sequence: CDR1 MNHEY, CDR2 SMNVEV (reference sequence).